Included here is one T cell receptor (beta chain) sequence, with context. The data were taken from a study of cytomegalovirus exposure and HLA in healthy donors. Losses at the gene ends were 1 base for V and 4 bases for J; bases not matched to a gene: 6. Germline lookup yields CDR1 LNHNV and CDR2 YYDKDF (reference sequence). The CDR3 spans 15 residues. 60 Vbeta and 13 Jbeta primers were used in PCR. This table comes from immunoSEQ multiplex PCR, and its TCRdb copy is limited to in-frame clones, with some not included. Its table records under 70,000 clones. The sample was PBMCs. The receptor's source is a female donor in good health and CMV-seropositive. The chain has TRBV15 and TRBJ1-2, with TRBD1 matching 7 bases. The DNA of the CDR3 is TGTGCCACCAGCAGAGTGGAGACAGGGACCTATGGCTACACCTTC. This encodes CATSRVETGTYGYTF.